Below, one T cell receptor beta chain is given with its context. TCRdb's copy holds only in-frame clones and misses some; the assay was immunoSEQ multiplex PCR. The sample lists 400,000 to 500,000 clones, approximately 90% occurring once. These data are taken from a study of control samples from healthy donors and cancer patients. This CDR3 contains 15 residues. Per germline, CDR1 MNHEY and CDR2 SMNVEV (reference sequence). The V and J ends lost 2 bases and 1 base respectively, with 12 bases between them. This chain links TRBV27 with TRBJ2-7; a possible D gene is TRBD1 (6 bases). The source of this sequence is a man aged 40-55 years with head and neck cancer. Sequencing was performed on PBMCs. CDR3 amino acids: CASSLTGHLSYEQYF. DNA of the CDR3: TGTGCCAGCAGTTTAACGGGACACTTATCCTACGAGCAGTACTTC.